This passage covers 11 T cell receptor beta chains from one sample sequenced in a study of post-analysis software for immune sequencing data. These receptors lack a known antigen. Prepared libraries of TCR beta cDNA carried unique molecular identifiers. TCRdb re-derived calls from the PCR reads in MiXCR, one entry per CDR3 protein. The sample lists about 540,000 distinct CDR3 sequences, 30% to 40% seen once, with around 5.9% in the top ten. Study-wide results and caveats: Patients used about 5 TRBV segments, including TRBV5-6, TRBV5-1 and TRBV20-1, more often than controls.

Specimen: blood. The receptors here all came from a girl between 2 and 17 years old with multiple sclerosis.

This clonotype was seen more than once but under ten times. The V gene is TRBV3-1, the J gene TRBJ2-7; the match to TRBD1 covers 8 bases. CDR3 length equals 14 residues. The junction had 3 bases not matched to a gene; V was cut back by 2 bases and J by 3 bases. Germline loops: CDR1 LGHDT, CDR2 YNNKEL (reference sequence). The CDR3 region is CASSQQGAIYEQYF. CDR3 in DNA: TGTGCCAGCAGCCAACAGGGGGCTATCTACGAGCAGTACTTC.

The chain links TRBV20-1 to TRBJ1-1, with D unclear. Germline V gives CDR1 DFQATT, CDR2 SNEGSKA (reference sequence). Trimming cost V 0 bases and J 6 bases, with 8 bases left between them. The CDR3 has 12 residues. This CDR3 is CSARDPGSEAFF. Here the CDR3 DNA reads TGCAGTGCTAGAGATCCGGGCTCTGAAGCTTTCTTT.

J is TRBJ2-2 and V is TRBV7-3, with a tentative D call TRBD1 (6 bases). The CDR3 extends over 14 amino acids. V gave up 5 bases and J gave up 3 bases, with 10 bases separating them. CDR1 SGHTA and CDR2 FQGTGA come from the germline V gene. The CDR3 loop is CASSPGAYTGELFF. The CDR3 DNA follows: TGTGCCAGCAGCCCAGGGGCCTACACCGGGGAGCTGTTTTTT.

CDR3 sequence reads: CASSYRQGIRTDTQYF. The CDR3 DNA reads TGCGCCAGCAGCTACAGACAGGGTATACGCACAGATACGCAGTATTTT. The chain is built from TRBV5-1 and TRBJ2-3; 7 bases agree with TRBD1. V gave up 3 bases and J gave up 1 base; unmatched junction bases: 8. The V gene's germline CDR1 is SGHRS and CDR2 YFSETQ. CDR3 size: 16 residues.

In DNA form, the CDR3 reads TGTGCCAGCAGCGTGTCTAGGGGCTACGAGCAGTACTTC. The encoded protein is CASSVSRGYEQYF. The genes are TRBV5-4 and TRBJ2-7; tentative D call: TRBD1 (5 bases). The V and J ends lost 4 bases and 3 bases respectively, with 11 bases between them. Germline V gene sequence: CDR1 SGHNT, CDR2 YYREEE (reference sequence). The CDR3 length is 13 residues.

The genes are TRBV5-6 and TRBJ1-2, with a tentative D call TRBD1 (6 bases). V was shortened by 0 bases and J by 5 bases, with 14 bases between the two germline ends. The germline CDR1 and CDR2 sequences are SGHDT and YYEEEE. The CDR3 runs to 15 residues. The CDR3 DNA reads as TGTGCCAGCAGCTTGGTCGGTCAGGGGAGGTATGGCTACACCTTC. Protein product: CASSLVGQGRYGYTF.

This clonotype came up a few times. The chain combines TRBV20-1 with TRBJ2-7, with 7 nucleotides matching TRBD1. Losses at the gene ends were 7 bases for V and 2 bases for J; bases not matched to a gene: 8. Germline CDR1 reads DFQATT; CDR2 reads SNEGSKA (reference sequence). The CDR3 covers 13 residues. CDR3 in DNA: TGCAGTGTCAGTCTGGGACAGCCCTACGAGCAGTACTTC. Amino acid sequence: CSVSLGQPYEQYF.

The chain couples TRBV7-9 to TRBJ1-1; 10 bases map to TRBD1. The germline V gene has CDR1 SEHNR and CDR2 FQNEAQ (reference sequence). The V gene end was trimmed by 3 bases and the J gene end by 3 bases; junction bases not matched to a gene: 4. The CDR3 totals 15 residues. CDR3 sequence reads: CASSLGDRGYTEAFF. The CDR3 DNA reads TGTGCCAGCAGCTTGGGGGACAGGGGTTACACTGAAGCTTTCTTT. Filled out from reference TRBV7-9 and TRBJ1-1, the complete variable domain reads DTGVSQNPRHKITKRGQNVTFRCDPISEHNRLYWYRQTLGQGPEFLTYFQNEAQLEKSRLLSDRFSAERPKGSFSTLEIQRTEQGDSAMYLCASSLGDRGYTEAFFGQGTRLTVV.

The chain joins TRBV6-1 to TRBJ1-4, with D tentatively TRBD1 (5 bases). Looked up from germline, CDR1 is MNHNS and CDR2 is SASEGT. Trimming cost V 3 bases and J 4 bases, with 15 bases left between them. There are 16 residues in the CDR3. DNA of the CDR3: TGTGCCAGCAGTGACGGGGCGCGAAGATTTAATGAAAAACTGTTTTTT. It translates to CASSDGARRFNEKLFF.

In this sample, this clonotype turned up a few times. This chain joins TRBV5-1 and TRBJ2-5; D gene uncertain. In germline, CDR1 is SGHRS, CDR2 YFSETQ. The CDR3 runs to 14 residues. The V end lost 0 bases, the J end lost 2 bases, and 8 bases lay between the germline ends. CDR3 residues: CASSLGPEQETQYF. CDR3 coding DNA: TGCGCCAGCAGCTTGGGGCCAGAACAAGAGACCCAGTACTTC.

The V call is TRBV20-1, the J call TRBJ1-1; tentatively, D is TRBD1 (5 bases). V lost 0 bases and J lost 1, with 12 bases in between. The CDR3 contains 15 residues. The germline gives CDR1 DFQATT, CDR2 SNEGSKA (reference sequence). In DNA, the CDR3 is TGCAGTGCTAGAGATCCCAGGGAAGGGAACACTGAAGCTTTCTTT. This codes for CSARDPREGNTEAFF.